This TCR beta chain was identified during a study of T cell responses to AZD1222 COVID-19 vaccine (dated by TCRdb to about 2021). Study-level background: A total of about 230 trial participants underwent TCR sequencing, of whom 200 to 220 received two doses of AZD1222 and some 25 received two doses of the MenACWY control vaccine. Enrollment into the trials was organized by age into subgroups of 18-55, 56-69 and 70-plus years, and those subgroups contained roughly 150, 30 and 60 TCR-sequenced participants, respectively.

Beyond this particular receptor, the publication reports: Most participants were white British and females outnumbered males, and the authors suggested that clonal diversity may have been underestimated. Because no samples from the day 14 peak response were available, repertoires could be characterized only after the peak T cell response. Reportedly, close to half of the unique spike-specific TCRs recognized epitopes lying outside the regions that are mutated in the B.1.351 and B.1.1.7 variants. After two AZD1222 doses, spike-specific TCR breadth and depth were significantly higher than at day 0 and than in MenACWY recipients. In the small 56-69-year group, the increase in depth fell short of significance, most likely because of low power. The whole spike protein was spanned by vaccine-associated CD4 TCRs, and dominant responses were seen in regions 160-218 and 743-854. Conclusions about previously exposed vaccinees are limited, since just five or six AZD1222 recipients were seropositive for SARS-CoV-2 at baseline.

The CDR3 regions of human TCRbeta chains were analyzed by immunosequencing. The published analysis was carried out like this. TCRs in the repertoires were matched against a reference library of SARS-CoV-2-specific TCRs that had been generated with the MIRA antigen-specificity platform. Breadth meant the fraction of unique TCRs that were SARS-CoV-2-associated, whereas depth meant the fraction of total T cells that were SARS-CoV-2-associated. Using the MIRA data, each spike-specific TCR was mapped to the spike region that the TCR reacts to and placed in a CD4 or CD8 class. Log10-transformed breadth and depth values were compared by one-way ANOVA with Sidak's multiple comparisons tests. What TCRdb holds here is the immuneACCESS table cut down to in-frame rearrangements. Part of the clones is not present; checked against another copy, under half of the missing clones reflect an unresolved V gene, and the others are unexplained. V and J calls and clone size come straight from that table; D and trimming were deduced from the DNA. The sample contains about 160,000 clones, roughly 88% of them found a single time. The ten largest make up around 4.4% of the sample.

At the junction V is shortened by 0 bases and J by 7 bases, with 11 bases in between. Inclusive of the bounding cysteine and phenylalanine, the CDR3 is 14 residues long. The kept DNA is CDR3 alone, 42 bases in frame from the first base. CDR1 and CDR2, per the germline V gene, are SGDLS and YYNGEE. This clone occurred once. Its target antigen remains unknown. No much larger clone exists at a distance of one base, and base qualities are not known. This sample's time point label indicates: about 28 days (+/-7) after the second vaccine dose. AZD1222 recipients with second doses at about 4 weeks or about 12 weeks were pooled, because spike-specific TCR depth and breadth did not differ between schedules. The vaccinee samples were drawn from two UK trials, COV001 and COV002, one of which was a single-blind randomized controlled phase 2/3 trial testing AZD1222 (ChAdOx1 nCoV-19) in healthy adults. For TCRbeta chain sequencing, PBMC samples were collected from trial participants at day 0 and at day 28 after the second dose.

The chain uses TRBV9 and TRBJ1-5, with the D gene not confidently named. The sequence derives from an adult who received the AZD1222 COVID-19 vaccine. Sequencing used peripheral blood, obtained 28 days after the second AZD1222 dose. In nucleotide form, the sequence is TGTGCCAGCAGCGTAGGCACAATCAGCCAGCCCCAGCATTTT. It codes for CASSVGTISQPQHF.